The 24 T cell receptor beta chains below come from one sample, sequenced in a study of T cell responses to AZD1222 COVID-19 vaccine. Repertoires were generated with immunoSEQ multiplex PCR, while TCRdb's copy carries only in-frame clones and drops some. The sample holds about 100,000 clones; approximately 89% are singletons and the top ten take 4% to 4.5%. The specimen comprised peripheral blood, sampled on day 0 of MenACWY control vaccination. Every receptor here comes from an adult in good health.

The genes are TRBV24-1 and TRBJ2-3; 12 nucleotides align to TRBD2. The CDR3 covers 17 residues. The germline gives CDR1 KGHDR, CDR2 SFDVKD. V lost 5 bases to trimming and J lost 3 bases; unmatched junction nucleotides: 8. CDR3: CATSGKLAGGGTDTQYF. In nucleotides, the CDR3 is TGTGCCACCAGTGGAAAACTAGCGGGAGGAGGTACAGATACGCAGTATTTT.

This clone was observed once. The chain recombines TRBV3-1 (or the pseudogene TRBV3-2) with TRBJ2-1, with 11 bases that match TRBD1. Germline V CDR1 and CDR2: LGHDT, YNNKEL (reference sequence). This CDR3 contains 16 residues. V shed 4 bases and J 5 bases; nucleotides not matched to a gene: 7. CDR3 DNA: TGTGCCAGCAGCCCTTCCGGGACAGGGGGTAACAATGAGCAGTTCTTC. The encoded protein is CASSPSGTGGNNEQFF.

V is TRBV11-2 and J is TRBJ1-4, with D perhaps TRBD1 (6 bases). CDR1 SGHAT and CDR2 FQNNGV come from the germline V gene. The CDR3 spans 17 residues. The germline V and J ends were trimmed by 1 base and 0 bases, with 12 bases remaining between them. The chain's CDR3 is CASSLGQVTTTNEKLFF. The CDR3 DNA reads TGTGCCAGCAGCTTAGGACAGGTGACCACAACTAATGAAAAACTGTTTTTT.

This chain connects TRBV7-2 to TRBJ1-1, with 7 bases that match TRBD1. Trimming at V came to 5 bases and at J to 3 bases, leaving 3 bases not matched to a gene. CDR1 and CDR2 from the germline V gene are SGHTA and FQGNSA. The CDR3 spans 13 residues. The CDR3 nucleotides read TGTGCCAGCAGCCAGGGGGTGCACACTGAAGCTTTCTTT. Its protein is CASSQGVHTEAFF.

This chain connects TRBV5-7 to TRBJ1-5, with a weak D call TRBD1 (5 bases). TRBV5-7 is treated as an ORF (open reading frame) with a function not yet certain. The V gene lost 4 bases and the J gene lost 0 bases, with 11 bases spanning the gap. There are 15 residues in the CDR3. CDR3: CASSAGRNSNQPQHF. CDR3 nucleotides: TGTGCCAGCAGCGCGGGACGGAATAGCAATCAGCCCCAGCATTTT.

The chain carries TRBV10-3 and TRBJ1-3; tentatively, D is TRBD1 (6 bases). The CDR3 spans 12 residues. Trimming stripped 6 bases from V and 4 bases from J, with 7 bases between. CDR1 is ENHRY and CDR2 is SYGVKD in the germline V gene. CDR3 residues: CAIRDRGNTIYF. CDR3 nucleotide sequence: TGTGCCATCAGGGACAGAGGAAACACCATATATTTT.

The DNA for the CDR3 is TGTGCCAGCAGCCCCGGGGCGGCCTATAATTCACCCCTCCACTTT. It is translated as CASSPGAAYNSPLHF. This chain joins TRBV9 and TRBJ1-6, with D perhaps matching TRBD1 (5 bases). The germline gives CDR1 SGDLS, CDR2 YYNGEE. This CDR3 region has 15 residues. Trimming left V 4 bases short and J 2 bases short, with 10 bases between.

The chain couples TRBV19 to TRBJ2-3; 9 bases fit TRBD1. The germline V gene has CDR1 LNHDA and CDR2 SQIVND (reference sequence). This CDR3 comprises 16 residues. V was clipped by 4 bases and J by 3 bases; unmatched bases: 8. DNA for the CDR3: TGTGCCAGTAGTACCCGACAGGGGGTCGTTACAGATACGCAGTATTTT. As protein: CASSTRQGVVTDTQYF.

This chain connects TRBV19 to TRBJ1-5; tentatively, D is TRBD1 (5 bases). The germline gives CDR1 LNHDA, CDR2 SQIVND (reference sequence). The CDR3 runs 13 residues. The V and J ends lost 4 bases and 7 bases respectively, with 11 bases between them. As DNA, the CDR3 is TGTGCCAGTAGTAGGGGCGGCGGGCAGCCCCAGCATTTT. It translates to CASSRGGGQPQHF.

The chain combines TRBV7-9 with TRBJ2-5; 8 bases match TRBD1. The V gene end was trimmed by 3 bases and the J gene end by 4 bases; junction bases not matched to a gene: 7. This CDR3 region has 15 residues. The V gene's germline CDR1 is SEHNR and CDR2 FQNEAQ (reference sequence). CDR3 in DNA: TGTGCCAGCAGCTTGAACCGACAGGGGAGAGAGACCCAGTACTTC. Its protein is CASSLNRQGRETQYF.

J is TRBJ1-4 and V is TRBV6-6; D may be TRBD1 (6 bases). Trimming removed 7 bases at V and 4 bases at J, with 13 bases between. This CDR3 comprises 14 residues. Germline V lookup: CDR1 MNHNY, CDR2 SVGAGI (reference sequence). The CDR3, as DNA: TGTGCCAGCACCCTAGGACAGAATAATGAAAAACTGTTTTTT. Translated: CASTLGQNNEKLFF.

The CDR3 bases are TGCGCCAGCAGCTTAGCGGGAGCCCCCGAGCAGTACTTC. Translated: CASSLAGAPEQYF. The V gene is TRBV10-1, the J gene TRBJ2-7; 9 nucleotides match TRBD2. The V gene end was trimmed by 6 bases and the J gene end by 6 bases; junction bases not matched to a gene: 6. The length of the CDR3 is 13 residues. CDR1 and CDR2 (germline): WNHNN, SYGVQD (reference sequence).

The CDR3 loop is CASSFRGRDGYTF. Here the CDR3 DNA reads TGTGCCAGCAGTTTTCGGGGCAGGGATGGCTACACCTTC. The chain links TRBV12-3 or TRBV12-4 to TRBJ1-2, with a possible D match to TRBD1 (5 bases). This CDR3 is built from 13 residues. Trimming cost V 3 bases and J 6 bases, with 11 bases left between them.

DNA for the CDR3: TGTGCCAGCAGTTTTCTATCTCGAGGGGAATCGGAGGGCTACACCTTC. Translated, it gives CASSFLSRGESEGYTF. The V and J genes are TRBV28 and TRBJ1-2; perhaps TRBD1 as D (5 bases). Deletions cut 3 bases from V and 8 bases from J, with 22 bases between. Germline CDR1 MDHEN, CDR2 SYDVKM. CDR3 length: 16 amino acids.

The rearrangement joins TRBV13 to TRBJ2-3; D gene uncertain. The CDR3 has 13 amino acids. Germline V lookup: CDR1 PRHDT, CDR2 FYEKMQ (reference sequence). V was shortened by 4 bases and J by 5 bases, with 10 bases between the two germline ends. The CDR3 coding sequence is TGTGCCAGCAGCTCTTGGACCCGAGATACGCAGTATTTT. Its protein is CASSSWTRDTQYF.

For this clone: The junction departs from germline at one end; a sequencing error may be responsible. The V and J genes are TRBV10-3 and TRBJ2-7; a weak D match, TRBD2 (7 bases). The CDR3 loop spans 17 amino acids. Germline V gene sequence: CDR1 ENHRY, CDR2 SYGVKD. In DNA form, the CDR3 reads TGTGCCATCAGTGCTGGAGGGGGTCTAGCGGAATCCTCCGAGCAGTACTTC. Encoded protein: CAISAGGGLAESSEQYF.

This clone was picked up one time. The chain joins TRBV10-3 to TRBJ2-1; D is perhaps TRBD2 (6 bases). Trimming stripped 8 bases from V and 4 bases from J, with 12 bases between. The CDR3 totals 13 residues. Germline V gene sequence: CDR1 ENHRY, CDR2 SYGVKD. The CDR3 DNA follows: TGTGCCATCCGAGATAGCGGTTACAATGAGCAGTTCTTC. It specifies CAIRDSGYNEQFF.

This chain links TRBV4-1 with TRBJ2-7; maybe TRBD1 (6 bases). The CDR3 has 15 residues. Germline V lookup: CDR1 MGHRA, CDR2 YSYEKL. V gave up 5 bases and J gave up 5 bases, with 19 bases separating them. CDR3 in amino acids: CASSFLQGSGDEQYF. The CDR3 bases are TGCGCCAGCAGCTTCCTACAGGGTTCGGGCGACGAGCAGTACTTC.

The genes are TRBV3-1 (or the pseudogene TRBV3-2) and TRBJ1-2; no clear D. The CDR3 extends over 15 amino acids. Between the trimmed V and J ends, which lost 4 bases and 7 bases, there was a span of 19 bases. The germline gives CDR1 LGHDT, CDR2 YNNKEL (reference sequence). The CDR3 bases are TGTGCCAGCAGCCCAGAACTTAATTTGGGCGGTGGCTACACCTTC. Its protein product is CASSPELNLGGGYTF.

The V and J genes are TRBV18 and TRBJ2-5; D call uncertain. V shed 0 bases and J shed 4 bases, with 6 bases lying between them. CDR1 and CDR2 from the germline V gene are KGHSH and LQKENI. The CDR3 loop spans 13 amino acids. As DNA, the CDR3 is TGTGCCAGCTCACCACCGATCGGAGAGACCCAGTACTTC. Protein product: CASSPPIGETQYF.

The CDR3: CASSLGTAGDTGELFF. For the CDR3, the DNA is TGTGCCAGCAGCTTGGGGACAGCGGGGGACACCGGGGAGCTGTTTTTT. The V and J genes are TRBV5-4 and TRBJ2-2, with 8 nucleotides matching TRBD2. Germline trimming cut 0 bases from V and 3 bases from J; bases unmatched to any gene: 4. Germline V CDR1 and CDR2: SGHNT, YYREEE (reference sequence). The CDR3 spans 16 residues.

The rearrangement joins TRBV28 to TRBJ1-2; perhaps TRBD1 as D (6 bases). The CDR3 length is 16 residues. The germline V and J ends were trimmed by 2 bases and 4 bases, with 17 bases remaining between them. Germline V gene lookup returns CDR1 MDHEN and CDR2 SYDVKM. For the CDR3, the DNA is TGTGCCAGCAGTTTACTTCAGCCACAGGGACCCTATGGCTACACCTTC. It specifies CASSLLQPQGPYGYTF.

This clone was seen once. This rearrangement joins TRBV7-2 to TRBJ2-5, with D maybe TRBD2 (6 bases). V was trimmed by 8 bases and J by 6 bases, leaving 19 bases between them. The CDR3 covers 14 residues. Germline CDR1 reads SGHTA; CDR2 reads FQGNSA. The CDR3 DNA reads as TGTGCCAGCTCCCCACCAGGCCTAGCGAAGACCCAGTACTTC. Protein product: CASSPPGLAKTQYF.

The DNA for the CDR3 is TGTGCCAGCAGACGTACAGGATTAGCTAACTATGGCTACACCTTC. Its protein product is CASRRTGLANYGYTF. The rearrangement uses TRBV28 and TRBJ1-2; D may be TRBD1 (5 bases). Germline CDR1 is MDHEN and CDR2 is SYDVKM. CDR3 length equals 15 residues. V was cut by 6 bases and J by 0 bases, with 14 bases left in between.